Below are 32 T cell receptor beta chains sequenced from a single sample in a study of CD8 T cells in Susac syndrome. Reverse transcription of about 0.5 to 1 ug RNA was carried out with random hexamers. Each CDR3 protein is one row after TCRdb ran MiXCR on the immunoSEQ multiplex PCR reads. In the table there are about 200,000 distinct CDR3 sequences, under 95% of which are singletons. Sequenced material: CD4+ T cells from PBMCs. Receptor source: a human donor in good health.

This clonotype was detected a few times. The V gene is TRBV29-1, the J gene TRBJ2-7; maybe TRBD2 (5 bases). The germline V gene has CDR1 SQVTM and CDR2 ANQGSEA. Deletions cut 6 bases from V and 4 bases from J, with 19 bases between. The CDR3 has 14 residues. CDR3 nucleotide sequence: TGCAGCGTCACGGGGAATTCGCCTTTATACGAGCAGTACTTC. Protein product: CSVTGNSPLYEQYF.

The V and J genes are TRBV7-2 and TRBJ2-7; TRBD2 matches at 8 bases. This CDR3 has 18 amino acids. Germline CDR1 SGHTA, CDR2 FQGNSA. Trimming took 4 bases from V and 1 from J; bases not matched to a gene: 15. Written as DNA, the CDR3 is TGTGCCAGCAGCTCCCTTCTCCCCCGGCGGGGGGTATCCTACGAGCAGTACTTC. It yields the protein CASSSLLPRRGVSYEQYF.

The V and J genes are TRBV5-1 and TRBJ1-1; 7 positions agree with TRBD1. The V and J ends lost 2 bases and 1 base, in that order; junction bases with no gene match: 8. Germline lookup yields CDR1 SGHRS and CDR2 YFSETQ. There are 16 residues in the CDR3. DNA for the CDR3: TGCGCCAGCAGCTTTCGACAGGGAGGAAAGAACACTGAAGCTTTCTTT. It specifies CASSFRQGGKNTEAFF.

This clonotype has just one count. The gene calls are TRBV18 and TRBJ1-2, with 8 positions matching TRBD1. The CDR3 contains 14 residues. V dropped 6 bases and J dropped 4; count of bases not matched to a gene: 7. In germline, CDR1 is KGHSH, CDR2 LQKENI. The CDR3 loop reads CASSRQGATYGYTF. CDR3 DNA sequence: TGTGCCAGCTCGAGGCAGGGGGCGACCTATGGCTACACCTTC.

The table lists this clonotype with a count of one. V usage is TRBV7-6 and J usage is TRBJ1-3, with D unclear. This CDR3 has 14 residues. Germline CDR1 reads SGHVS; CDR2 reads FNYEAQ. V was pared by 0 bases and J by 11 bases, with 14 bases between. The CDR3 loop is CASSLALGGLAIYF. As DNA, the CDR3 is TGTGCCAGCAGCTTAGCGCTCGGAGGGTTGGCCATATATTTT.

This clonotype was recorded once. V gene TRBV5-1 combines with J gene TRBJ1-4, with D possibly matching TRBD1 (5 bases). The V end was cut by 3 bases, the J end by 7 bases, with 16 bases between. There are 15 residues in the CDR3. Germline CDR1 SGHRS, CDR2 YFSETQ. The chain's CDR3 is CASSSGTLGSEKLFF. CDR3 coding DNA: TGCGCCAGCAGCTCCGGGACCCTGGGGAGTGAAAAACTGTTTTTT.

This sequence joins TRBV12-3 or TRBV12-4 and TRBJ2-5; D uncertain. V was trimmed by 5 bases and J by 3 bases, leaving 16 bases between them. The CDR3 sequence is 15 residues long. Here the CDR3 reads CASSPDGRAEETQYF. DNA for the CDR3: TGTGCCAGCAGTCCGGACGGAAGGGCGGAAGAGACCCAGTACTTC.

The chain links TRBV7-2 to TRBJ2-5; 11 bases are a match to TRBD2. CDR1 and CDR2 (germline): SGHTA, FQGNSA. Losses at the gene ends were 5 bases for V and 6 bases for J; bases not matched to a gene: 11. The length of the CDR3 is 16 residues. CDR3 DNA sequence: TGTGCCAGCAGCCTTAGCGGGGGGGCCTTCCTACAGACCCAGTACTTC. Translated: CASSLSGGAFLQTQYF.

The CDR3 sequence: CSANPGQGSEKLFF. The CDR3 nucleotides are TGCAGTGCTAACCCGGGACAGGGTAGCGAAAAACTGTTTTTT. J is TRBJ1-4 and V is TRBV20-1; 9 positions match TRBD1. CDR1 DFQATT and CDR2 SNEGSKA come from the germline V gene (reference sequence). The CDR3 runs to 14 residues. V shed 4 bases and J 8 bases; nucleotides not matched to a gene: 8.

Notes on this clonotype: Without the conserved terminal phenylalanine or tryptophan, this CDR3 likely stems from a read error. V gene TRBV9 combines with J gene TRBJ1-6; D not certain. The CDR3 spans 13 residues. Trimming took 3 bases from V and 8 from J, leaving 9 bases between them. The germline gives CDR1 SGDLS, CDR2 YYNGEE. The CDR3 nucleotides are TGTGCCAGCAGCGGACGGAATGATTCACCCCTCCACCTT. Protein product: CASSGRNDSPLHL.

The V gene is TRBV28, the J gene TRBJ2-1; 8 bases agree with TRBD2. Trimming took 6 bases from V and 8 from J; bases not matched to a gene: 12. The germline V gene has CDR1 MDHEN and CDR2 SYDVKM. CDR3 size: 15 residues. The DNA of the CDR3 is TGTGCCAGCAGGGAAAGCGGGGGCCTTTTCGATGAGCAGTTCTTC. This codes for CASRESGGLFDEQFF.

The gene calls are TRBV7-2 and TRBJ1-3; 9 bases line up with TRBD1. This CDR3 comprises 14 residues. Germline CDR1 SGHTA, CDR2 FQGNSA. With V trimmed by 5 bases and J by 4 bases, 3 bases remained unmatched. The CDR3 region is CASSTTGGGNTIYF. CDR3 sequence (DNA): TGTGCCAGCAGCACGACAGGGGGAGGAAACACCATATATTTT.

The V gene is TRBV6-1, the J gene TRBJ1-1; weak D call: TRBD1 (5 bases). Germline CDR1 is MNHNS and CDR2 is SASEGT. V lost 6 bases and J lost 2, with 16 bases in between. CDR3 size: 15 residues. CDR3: CASRRDSLLNTEAFF. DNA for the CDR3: TGTGCCAGCAGGAGAGACAGTCTACTCAACACTGAAGCTTTCTTT.

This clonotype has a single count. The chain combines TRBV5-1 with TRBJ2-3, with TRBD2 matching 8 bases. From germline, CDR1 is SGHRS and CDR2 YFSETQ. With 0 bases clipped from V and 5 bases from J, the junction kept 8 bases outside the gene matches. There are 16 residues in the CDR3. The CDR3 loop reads CASSLDSGVLGDTQYF. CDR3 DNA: TGCGCCAGCAGCTTGGATAGCGGGGTCCTCGGAGATACGCAGTATTTT.

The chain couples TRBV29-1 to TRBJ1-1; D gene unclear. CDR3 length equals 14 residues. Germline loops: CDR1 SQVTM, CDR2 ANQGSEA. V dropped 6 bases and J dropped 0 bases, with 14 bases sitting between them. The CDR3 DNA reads TGCAGCGTCCGGACGGTCGGAATGAACACTGAAGCTTTCTTT. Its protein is CSVRTVGMNTEAFF.

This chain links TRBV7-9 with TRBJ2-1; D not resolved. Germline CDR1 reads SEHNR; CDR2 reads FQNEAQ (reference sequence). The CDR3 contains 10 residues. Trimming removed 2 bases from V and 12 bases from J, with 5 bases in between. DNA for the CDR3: TGTGCCAGCAGCTTAAATCGGCAGTTCTTC. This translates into CASSLNRQFF.

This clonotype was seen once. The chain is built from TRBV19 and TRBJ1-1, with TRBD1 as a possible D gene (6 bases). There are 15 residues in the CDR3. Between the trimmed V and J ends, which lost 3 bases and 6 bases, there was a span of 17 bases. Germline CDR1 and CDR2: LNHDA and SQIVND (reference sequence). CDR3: CASSMAGVWRSEAFF. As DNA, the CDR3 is TGTGCCAGTAGTATGGCAGGGGTGTGGAGGTCTGAAGCTTTCTTT.

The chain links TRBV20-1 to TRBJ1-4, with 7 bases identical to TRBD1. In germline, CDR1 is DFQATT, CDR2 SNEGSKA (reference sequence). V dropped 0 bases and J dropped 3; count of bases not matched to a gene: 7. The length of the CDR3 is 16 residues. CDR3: CSAREAQGPSNEKLFF. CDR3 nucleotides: TGCAGTGCTAGAGAGGCACAGGGGCCCTCTAATGAAAAACTGTTTTTT.

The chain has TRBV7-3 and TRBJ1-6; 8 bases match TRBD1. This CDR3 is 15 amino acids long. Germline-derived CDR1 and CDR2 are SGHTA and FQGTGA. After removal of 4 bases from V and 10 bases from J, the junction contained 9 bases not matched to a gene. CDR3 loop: CASSSSGQGGSPLHF. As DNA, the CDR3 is TGTGCCAGCAGCTCGTCCGGACAGGGAGGCTCACCCCTCCACTTT.

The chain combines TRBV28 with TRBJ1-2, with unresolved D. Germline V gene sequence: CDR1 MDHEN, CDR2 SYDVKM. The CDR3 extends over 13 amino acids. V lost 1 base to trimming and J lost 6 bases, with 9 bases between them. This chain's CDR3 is CASSLLGQNGYTF. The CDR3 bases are TGTGCCAGCAGTTTATTGGGCCAAAATGGCTACACCTTC.

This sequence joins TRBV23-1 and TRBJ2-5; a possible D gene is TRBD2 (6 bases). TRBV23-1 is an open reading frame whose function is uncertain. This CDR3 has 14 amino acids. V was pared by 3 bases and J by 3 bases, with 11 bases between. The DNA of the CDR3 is TGCGCCAGCAGTCATGCCGGGGGAGAAGAGACCCAGTACTTC. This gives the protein CASSHAGGEETQYF.

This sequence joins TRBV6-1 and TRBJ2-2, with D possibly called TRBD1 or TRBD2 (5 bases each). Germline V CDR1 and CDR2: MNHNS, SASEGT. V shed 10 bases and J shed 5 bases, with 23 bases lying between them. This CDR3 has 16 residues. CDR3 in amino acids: CATNSRRGVETGELFF. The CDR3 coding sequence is TGTGCCACCAACAGTCGGAGAGGGGTCGAAACCGGGGAGCTGTTTTTT.

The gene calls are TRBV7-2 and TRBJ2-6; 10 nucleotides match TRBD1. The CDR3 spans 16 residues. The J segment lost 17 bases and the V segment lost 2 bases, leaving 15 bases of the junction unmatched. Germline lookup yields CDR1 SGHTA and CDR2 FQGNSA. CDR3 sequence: CASSLRRQDRGNMVTF. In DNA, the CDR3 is TGTGCCAGCAGCTTACGACGTCAGGACAGGGGGAATATGGTGACTTTC.

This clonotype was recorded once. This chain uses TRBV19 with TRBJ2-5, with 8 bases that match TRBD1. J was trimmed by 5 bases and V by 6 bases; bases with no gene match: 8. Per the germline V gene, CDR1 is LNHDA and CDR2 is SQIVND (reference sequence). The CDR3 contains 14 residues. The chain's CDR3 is CASRLGQGAETQYF. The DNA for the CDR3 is TGTGCCAGTAGACTAGGACAGGGAGCTGAGACCCAGTACTTC. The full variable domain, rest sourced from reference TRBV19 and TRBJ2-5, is DGGITQSPKYLFRKEGQNVTLSCEQNLNHDAMYWYRQDPGQGLRLIYYSQIVNDFQKGDIAEGYSVSREKKESFPLTVTSAQKNPTAFYLCASRLGQGAETQYFGPGTRLLVL.

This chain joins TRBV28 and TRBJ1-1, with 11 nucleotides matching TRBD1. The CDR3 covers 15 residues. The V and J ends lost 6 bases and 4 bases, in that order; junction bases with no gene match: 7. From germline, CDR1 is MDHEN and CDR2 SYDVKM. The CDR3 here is CASRKGGTGGTEAFF. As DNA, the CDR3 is TGTGCCAGCAGAAAGGGTGGGACAGGGGGCACTGAAGCTTTCTTT.

CDR3 sequence (DNA): TGTGCCACCAGTGATTTGAGCGGGGGGGCCTACAATGAGCAGTTCTTC. Residues: CATSDLSGGAYNEQFF. The rearrangement joins TRBV24-1 to TRBJ2-1, with 10 nucleotides matching TRBD2. Trimming removed 0 bases from V and 2 bases from J; junction bases left unmatched: 0. The CDR3 covers 16 residues. The V gene's germline CDR1 is KGHDR and CDR2 SFDVKD.

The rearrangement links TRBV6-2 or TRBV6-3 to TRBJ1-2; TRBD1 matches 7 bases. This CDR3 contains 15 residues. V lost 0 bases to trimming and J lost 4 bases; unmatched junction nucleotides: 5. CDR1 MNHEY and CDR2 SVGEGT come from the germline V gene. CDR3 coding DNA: TGTGCCAGCAGTTACTCAGGGGGCGGCGGCTATGGCTACACCTTC. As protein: CASSYSGGGGYGYTF.

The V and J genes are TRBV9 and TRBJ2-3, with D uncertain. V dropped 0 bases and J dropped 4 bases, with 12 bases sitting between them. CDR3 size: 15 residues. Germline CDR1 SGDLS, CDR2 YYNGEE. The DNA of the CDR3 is TGTGCCAGCAGCGTAGTGCCTCGGTCCCCAGATACGCAGTATTTT. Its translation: CASSVVPRSPDTQYF.

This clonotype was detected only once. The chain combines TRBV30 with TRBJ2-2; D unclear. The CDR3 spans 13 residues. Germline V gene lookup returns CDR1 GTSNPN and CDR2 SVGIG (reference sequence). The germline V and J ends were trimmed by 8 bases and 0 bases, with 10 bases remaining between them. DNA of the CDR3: TGTGCCGGCGGCCGGGCGAACACCGGGGAGCTGTTTTTT. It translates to CAGGRANTGELFF.

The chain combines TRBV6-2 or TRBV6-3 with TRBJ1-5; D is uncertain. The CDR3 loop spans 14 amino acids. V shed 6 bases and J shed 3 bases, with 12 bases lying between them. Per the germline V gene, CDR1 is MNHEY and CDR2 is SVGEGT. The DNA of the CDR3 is TGTGCCAGCAGACTATATGGGGACAATCAGCCCCAGCATTTT. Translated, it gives CASRLYGDNQPQHF.

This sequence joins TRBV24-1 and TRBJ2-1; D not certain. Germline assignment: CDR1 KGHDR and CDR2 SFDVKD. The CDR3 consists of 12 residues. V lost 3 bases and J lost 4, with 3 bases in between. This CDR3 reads CATSDPYNEQFF. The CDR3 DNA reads TGTGCCACCAGTGATCCGTACAATGAGCAGTTCTTC.

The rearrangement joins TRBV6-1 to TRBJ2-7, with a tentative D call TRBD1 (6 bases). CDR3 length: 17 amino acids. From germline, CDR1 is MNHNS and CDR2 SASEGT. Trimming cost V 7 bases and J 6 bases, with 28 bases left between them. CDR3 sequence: CASIPSRPGTSRGEQYF. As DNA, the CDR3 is TGTGCCAGCATCCCCTCACGCCCCGGGACCTCCAGGGGCGAGCAGTACTTC.